The rows below give T cell receptor beta chains drawn from one sample of a study of beta chain features in type 1 diabetes. Measured with immunoSEQ multiplex PCR; TCRdb has only the in-frame clones, and not every one. The sample lists under 150,000 clones; 6.5% to 8.5% were seen once. The specimen sequenced was central memory CD4+ T cells from blood. The receptor set was obtained from a young woman in good health. Both conserved end residues are part of each CDR3. The order of the fields is clone size, D gene, V gene, J gene, CDR3 DNA, CDR3 protein. The D gene is left open where the match is weak. Not all rows give a size; the values are once, few, many and, for expanded clones, a class.

clone_size: NA
d_call: TRBD1
v_call: TRBV7-2
j_call: TRBJ2-7
cdr3_nt: TGTGCCAGCAGCCTGGGACAGGGGGCGGCGGGCTACGAGCAGTACTTC
cdr3_aa: CASSLGQGAAGYEQYF

clone_size: NA
d_call: TRBD1
v_call: TRBV2
j_call: TRBJ2-7
cdr3_nt: TGTGCCAGCAAGAGAGACAGGGACTACGAGCAGTACTTC
cdr3_aa: CASKRDRDYEQYF

clone_size: NA
d_call: NA
v_call: TRBV2
j_call: TRBJ1-2
cdr3_nt: TGTGCCAGTGCGTCAGGGGCGCTACCTAACTATGGCTACACCTTC
cdr3_aa: CASASGALPNYGYTF

clone_size: few
d_call: NA
v_call: TRBV11-2
j_call: TRBJ2-5
cdr3_nt: TGTGCCAGCAGCTTAAAGATATCGGGCGGGTTGGAGACCCAGTACTTC
cdr3_aa: CASSLKISGGLETQYF

clone_size: few
d_call: TRBD1
v_call: TRBV28
j_call: TRBJ1-1
cdr3_nt: TGTGCCAGCACTATAGAACAGGGGGATACTGAAGCTTTCTTT
cdr3_aa: CASTIEQGDTEAFF

clone_size: NA
d_call: NA
v_call: TRBV7-2
j_call: TRBJ1-2
cdr3_nt: TGTGCCAGCAGCTTAAGGATGCTCCAGGCTCTTGGGGGCTACACCTTC
cdr3_aa: CASSLRMLQALGGYTF

clone_size: many
d_call: NA
v_call: TRBV2
j_call: TRBJ1-1
cdr3_nt: TGTGCCAGCAGCCAAAGACAAGCGAACACTGAAGCTTTCTTT
cdr3_aa: CASSQRQANTEAFF

clone_size: few
d_call: TRBD1
v_call: TRBV13
j_call: TRBJ2-7
cdr3_nt: TGTGCCAGCAGCAGAGGTACAGGGGTGGGGTCCTACGAGCAGTACTTC
cdr3_aa: CASSRGTGVGSYEQYF

clone_size: few
d_call: TRBD2
v_call: TRBV7-2
j_call: TRBJ2-4
cdr3_nt: TGTGCCAGCAGCCTGACTAGCGGGAGGGCCCAAAACATTCAGTACTTC
cdr3_aa: CASSLTSGRAQNIQYF

clone_size: NA
d_call: NA
v_call: TRBV7-9
j_call: TRBJ2-1
cdr3_nt: TGTGCCAGCAGCCCCCTTGGGGGCGGTGAGCAGTTCTTC
cdr3_aa: CASSPLGGGEQFF

clone_size: NA
d_call: TRBD1
v_call: TRBV28
j_call: TRBJ1-5
cdr3_nt: TGTGCCAGCGAACAGGGGGCAGGCAATCAGCCCCAGCATTTT
cdr3_aa: CASEQGAGNQPQHF

clone_size: NA
d_call: NA
v_call: TRBV18
j_call: TRBJ2-7
cdr3_nt: TGTGCCAGCTCACCAGACTACCAACACTACGAGCAGTACTTC
cdr3_aa: CASSPDYQHYEQYF

clone_size: NA
d_call: TRBD1
v_call: TRBV6-5
j_call: TRBJ1-2
cdr3_nt: TGTGCCAGCAGTCAGCTAGGGGGCTATGGCTATGGCTACACCTTC
cdr3_aa: CASSQLGGYGYGYTF

clone_size: many
d_call: NA
v_call: TRBV29-1
j_call: TRBJ2-5
cdr3_nt: TGCAGCGTCTCCGCAATGGGGAGTGAGACCCAGTACTTC
cdr3_aa: CSVSAMGSETQYF

clone_size: few
d_call: NA
v_call: TRBV7-9
j_call: TRBJ2-5
cdr3_nt: TGTGCCAGCAGCGCGCATTCAGGGGCTCTTACCCAGTACTTC
cdr3_aa: CASSAHSGALTQYF

clone_size: many
d_call: NA
v_call: TRBV29-1
j_call: TRBJ1-2
cdr3_nt: TGCAGCGTTGACACCCGGGACTCTGATGGCTACACCTTC
cdr3_aa: CSVDTRDSDGYTF

clone_size: many
d_call: NA
v_call: TRBV28
j_call: TRBJ2-1
cdr3_nt: TGTGCCAGCAGTACATCCCCTGCCCATGAGCAGTTCTTC
cdr3_aa: CASSTSPAHEQFF

clone_size: NA
d_call: NA
v_call: TRBV12-2
j_call: TRBJ2-5
cdr3_nt: TGTGCAAGTCGCTTAGCGGGGGCCGGTAGCGTAGAAGAGACCCAGTACTTC
cdr3_aa: CASRLAGAGSVEETQYF

clone_size: many
d_call: TRBD2
v_call: TRBV5-4
j_call: TRBJ2-1
cdr3_nt: TGTGCCAGCAGCTTGAGGGAGGGCCGAAATGAGCAGTTCTTC
cdr3_aa: CASSLREGRNEQFF

clone_size: many
d_call: TRBD1
v_call: TRBV18
j_call: TRBJ2-7
cdr3_nt: TGTGCCAGCTCACCCCCCCTAGGACAGGATGACTCCTACGAGCAGTACTTC
cdr3_aa: CASSPPLGQDDSYEQYF

clone_size: many
d_call: NA
v_call: TRBV29-1
j_call: TRBJ2-3
cdr3_nt: TGCAGCTCTAGTGGTAGCACAGATACGCAGTATTTT
cdr3_aa: CSSSGSTDTQYF

clone_size: few
d_call: TRBD2
v_call: TRBV11-1
j_call: TRBJ2-7
cdr3_nt: TGTGCCAGCAGCTTGGACCTACTAGCGGGAGGCCACGAGCAGTACTTC
cdr3_aa: CASSLDLLAGGHEQYF

clone_size: NA
d_call: NA
v_call: TRBV6-6
j_call: TRBJ2-7
cdr3_nt: TGTGCCAGCAGTCCCACCGCGGGGGAGCAGTACTTC
cdr3_aa: CASSPTAGEQYF

clone_size: few
d_call: TRBD1
v_call: TRBV11-1
j_call: TRBJ2-3
cdr3_nt: TGTGCCAGCAGCGGCCGGGACAGGGGACGTCGCACAGATACGCAGTATTTT
cdr3_aa: CASSGRDRGRRTDTQYF

clone_size: many
d_call: TRBD1
v_call: TRBV28
j_call: TRBJ2-2
cdr3_nt: TGTGCCAGCTGGGACAGGGGATGGTCCGGGGAGCTGTTTTTT
cdr3_aa: CASWDRGWSGELFF

clone_size: NA
d_call: NA
v_call: TRBV28
j_call: TRBJ2-1
cdr3_nt: TGTGCCAGCAGTTTATACCGCCGGAGAGGGAATGAGCAGTTCTTC
cdr3_aa: CASSLYRRRGNEQFF

clone_size: many
d_call: TRBD1
v_call: TRBV19
j_call: TRBJ1-1
cdr3_nt: TGTGCCAGTAGTGACAGGGGGCCGAACACTGAAGCTTTCTTT
cdr3_aa: CASSDRGPNTEAFF

clone_size: few
d_call: NA
v_call: TRBV18
j_call: TRBJ1-1
cdr3_nt: TGTGCCAGCTCACCACCGGGGGCGGAAGCTTTCTTT
cdr3_aa: CASSPPGAEAFF

clone_size: few
d_call: TRBD1
v_call: TRBV7-2
j_call: TRBJ1-1
cdr3_nt: TGTGCCAGCAGCCAAGATTGGACAGGCACTGAAGCTTTCTTT
cdr3_aa: CASSQDWTGTEAFF

clone_size: few
d_call: TRBD1
v_call: TRBV7-9
j_call: TRBJ2-3
cdr3_nt: TGTGCCAGCAGCTCGGGACAGAATACGCAGTATTTT
cdr3_aa: CASSSGQNTQYF

clone_size: NA
d_call: NA
v_call: TRBV20-1
j_call: TRBJ2-7
cdr3_nt: TGCAGTGCTAGGACCCAGCGCGAGCAGTACTTC
cdr3_aa: CSARTQREQYF

clone_size: NA
d_call: TRBD2
v_call: TRBV6-5
j_call: TRBJ2-2
cdr3_nt: TGTGCCAGCAGTTCCTGGACTAGCGGGATGGCCGGGGAGCTGTTTTTT
cdr3_aa: CASSSWTSGMAGELFF

clone_size: few
d_call: NA
v_call: TRBV27
j_call: TRBJ2-3
cdr3_nt: TGTGCCAGCAGTTCCCCCCGGAGTCCGACTAGCACAGATACGCAGTATTTT
cdr3_aa: CASSSPRSPTSTDTQYF